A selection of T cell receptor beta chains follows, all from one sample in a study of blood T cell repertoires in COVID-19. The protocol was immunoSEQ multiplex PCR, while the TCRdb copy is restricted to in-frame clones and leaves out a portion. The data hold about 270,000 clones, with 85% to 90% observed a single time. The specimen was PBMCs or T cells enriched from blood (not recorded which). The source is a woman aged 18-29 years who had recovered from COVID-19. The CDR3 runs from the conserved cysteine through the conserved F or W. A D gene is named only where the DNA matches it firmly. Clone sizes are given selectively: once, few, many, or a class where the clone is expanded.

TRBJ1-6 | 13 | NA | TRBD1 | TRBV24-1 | TGTGCCACCAGTGACCGGACAGGGCCTACCCTCCACTTT | CATSDRTGPTLHF
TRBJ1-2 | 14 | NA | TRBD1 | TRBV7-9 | TGTGCCAGCAGCCCACAGGGGAATATCTATGGCTACACCTTC | CASSPQGNIYGYTF
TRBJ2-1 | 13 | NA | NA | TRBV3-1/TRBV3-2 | TGTGCCAGCAGCCAAGGCGCGGTCGATGAGCAGTTCTTC | CASSQGAVDEQFF
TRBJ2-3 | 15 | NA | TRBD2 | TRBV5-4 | TGTGCCAGCAGCCCCGGGGGCGGGGGGGCGGATACGCAGTATTTT | CASSPGGGGADTQYF
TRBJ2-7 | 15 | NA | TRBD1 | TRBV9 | TGTGCCAGCAGCCCAAGGGGGCAGGGGGCCCACGAGCAGTACTTC | CASSPRGQGAHEQYF
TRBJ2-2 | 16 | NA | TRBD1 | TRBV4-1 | TGCGCCAGCAGCCAAGAGGGGACAGCTAACACCGGGGAGCTGTTTTTT | CASSQEGTANTGELFF
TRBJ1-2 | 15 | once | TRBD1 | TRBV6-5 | TGTGCCAGCACCAAAGGGACAGGCGCTAACTATGGCTACACCTTC | CASTKGTGANYGYTF
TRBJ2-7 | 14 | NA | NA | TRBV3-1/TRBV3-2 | TGTGCCAGCAGCCAAGAGAGAGATATCTACGAGCAGTACTTC | CASSQERDIYEQYF
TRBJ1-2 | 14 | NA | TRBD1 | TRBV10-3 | TGTGCCATCAGTGTGGTGGACAGGGCTATGGGCTACACCTTC | CAISVVDRAMGYTF
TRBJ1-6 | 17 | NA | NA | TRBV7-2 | TGTGCCAGCAGCTTAACAGGCAGGGCCCCTCATAATTCACCCCTCCACTTT | CASSLTGRAPHNSPLHF
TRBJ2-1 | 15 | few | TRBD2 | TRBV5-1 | TGCGCCAGCAGCTTACTAGCGGGGGTCAACAATGAGCAGTTCTTC | CASSLLAGVNNEQFF
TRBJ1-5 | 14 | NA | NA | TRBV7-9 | TGTGCCAGCAGCTTATCAGGAGGGGTGCAGCCCCAGCATTTT | CASSLSGGVQPQHF
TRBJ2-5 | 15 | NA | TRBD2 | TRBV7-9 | TGTGCCAGCGATGGACTAGCGGGGGGGCCGGAGACCCAGTACTTC | CASDGLAGGPETQYF
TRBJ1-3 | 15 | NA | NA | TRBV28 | TGTGCCAGCAGTATGGACAGTAACTCTGGAAACACCATATATTTT | CASSMDSNSGNTIYF
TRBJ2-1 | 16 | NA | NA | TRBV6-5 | TGTGCCAGCAGTTACTCGTTAGTAGTCGGGGACAATGAGCAGTTCTTC | CASSYSLVVGDNEQFF
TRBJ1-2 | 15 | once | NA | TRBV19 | TGTGCCAGTAGTACGGACAGTCTCGAATTCTATGGCTACACCTTC | CASSTDSLEFYGYTF
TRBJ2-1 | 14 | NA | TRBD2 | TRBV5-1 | TGCGCCAGCAGGGTTAGCGGGGGGTTCGATGAGCAGTTCTTC | CASRVSGGFDEQFF
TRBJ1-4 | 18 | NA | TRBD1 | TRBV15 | TGTGCCACCAGCAGAGAGAGGACAGGGGCTGGAGCTAATGAAAAACTGTTTTTT | CATSRERTGAGANEKLFF
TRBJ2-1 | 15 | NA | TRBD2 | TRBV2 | TGTGCCAGCAGCACTACTAGCGGGCCTTACAATGAGCAGTTCTTC | CASSTTSGPYNEQFF
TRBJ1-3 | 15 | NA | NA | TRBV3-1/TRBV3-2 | TGTGCCAGCAGCCCCGGACAGAGCTCTGGAAACACCATATATTTT | CASSPGQSSGNTIYF
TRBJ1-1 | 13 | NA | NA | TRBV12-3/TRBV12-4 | TGTGCCAGCAGCGTTAGGGGAGGGACTGAAGCTTTCTTT | CASSVRGGTEAFF
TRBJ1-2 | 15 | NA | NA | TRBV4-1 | TGCGCCAGCAGCCCTACCGGGTCGGATAACTATGGCTACACCTTC | CASSPTGSDNYGYTF
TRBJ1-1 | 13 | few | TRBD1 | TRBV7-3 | TGTGCCAGCAGCCTTGACAGGGGCACTGAAGCTTTCTTT | CASSLDRGTEAFF
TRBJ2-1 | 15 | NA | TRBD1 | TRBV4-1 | TGCGCCAGCAGCCAAAACCGGGACAGTCTCAATGAGCAGTTCTTC | CASSQNRDSLNEQFF
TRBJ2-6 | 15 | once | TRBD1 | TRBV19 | TGTGCCAGTAAAATGACAGGGGCTGGGGCCAACGTCCTGACTTTC | CASKMTGAGANVLTF
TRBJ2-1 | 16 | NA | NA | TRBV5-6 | TGTGCCAGCAGTTCACTCACAGGGATTGTGAACAATGAGCAGTTCTTC | CASSSLTGIVNNEQFF
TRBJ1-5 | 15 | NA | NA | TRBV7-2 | TGTGCCAGCAGCTGGCAGAAAAATAGCAATCAGCCCCAGCATTTT | CASSWQKNSNQPQHF
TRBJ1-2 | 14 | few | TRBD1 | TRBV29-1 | TGCAGCGTTGAAGAAAGTCCGACAGGGCTTGGCTACACCTTC | CSVEESPTGLGYTF
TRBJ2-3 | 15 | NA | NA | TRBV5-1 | TGCGCCAGCAGCTTGGACAGGGATTACACAGATACGCAGTATTTT | CASSLDRDYTDTQYF
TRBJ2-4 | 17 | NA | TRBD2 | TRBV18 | TGTGCCAGCTCACCGGTCGGGGGGGCCGAGGCCAAAAACATTCAGTACTTC | CASSPVGGAEAKNIQYF
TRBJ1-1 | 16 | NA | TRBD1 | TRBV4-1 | TGCGCCAGCGTCTCCACAGGGGGTGACATGAACACTGAAGCTTTCTTT | CASVSTGGDMNTEAFF
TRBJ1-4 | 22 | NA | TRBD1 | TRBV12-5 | TGTGCTAGTGGTTTCCAAACTATCGCCGGGGACAGGGGGTTCCGCAATAATGAAAAACTGTTTTTT | CASGFQTIAGDRGFRNNEKLFF
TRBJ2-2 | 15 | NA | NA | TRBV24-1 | TGTGCCACCAGTGATTCAGGGGCGATCACCGGGGAGCTGTTTTTT | CATSDSGAITGELFF
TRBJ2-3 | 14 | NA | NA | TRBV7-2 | TGTGCCAGCAGCCTCGGCGGGTCGTCGGATACGCAGTATTTT | CASSLGGSSDTQYF
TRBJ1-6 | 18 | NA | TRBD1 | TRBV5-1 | TGCGCCAGCAGCCAAGGACAGGGAAGAGGCTCCTATAATTCACCCCTCCACTTT | CASSQGQGRGSYNSPLHF
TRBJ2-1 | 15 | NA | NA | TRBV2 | TGTGCCAGCAGTGGCGAGGACTTCTCCCTCGATGAGCAGTTCTTC | CASSGEDFSLDEQFF
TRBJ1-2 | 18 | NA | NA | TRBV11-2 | TGTGCCAGCAGCTTAAATCAAGGGGCAGGGATTGTAAACTATGGCTACACCTTC | CASSLNQGAGIVNYGYTF
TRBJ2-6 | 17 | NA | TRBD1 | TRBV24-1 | TGTGCCACCAGTGATCCTAGGACAGGGTCTGGGGCCAACGTCCTGACTTTC | CATSDPRTGSGANVLTF
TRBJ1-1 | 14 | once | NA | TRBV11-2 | TGTGCCAGCAGAACTTTGGAGCGGAACACTGAAGCTTTCTTT | CASRTLERNTEAFF
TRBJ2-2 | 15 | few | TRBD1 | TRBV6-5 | TGTGCCAGCAGGACGGGACAGATAAACACCGGGGAGCTGTTTTTT | CASRTGQINTGELFF
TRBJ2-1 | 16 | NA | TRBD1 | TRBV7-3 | TGTGCCAGCAGCCCCTGGACAGGGGGCAACTACAATGAGCAGTTCTTC | CASSPWTGGNYNEQFF
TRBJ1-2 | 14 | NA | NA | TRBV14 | TGTGCCAGCAGCCTGGACAGAAATAATTATGGCTACACCTTC | CASSLDRNNYGYTF
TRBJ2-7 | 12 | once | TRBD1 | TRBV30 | TGTGCCTGGGACAGGGACCCCTACGAGCAGTACTTC | CAWDRDPYEQYF
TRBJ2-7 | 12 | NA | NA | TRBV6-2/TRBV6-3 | TGTGCCAGCAGTTATATCCGTCTCGAGCAGTACTTC | CASSYIRLEQYF
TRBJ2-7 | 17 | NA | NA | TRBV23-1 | TGCGCCAGCAGTCATTGCCGACAGGTCCAACTTCCCTACGAGCAGTACTTC | CASSHCRQVQLPYEQYF
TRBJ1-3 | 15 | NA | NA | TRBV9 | TGTGCCAGCAGCTCTATACCGTTCTCTGGAAACACCATATATTTT | CASSSIPFSGNTIYF
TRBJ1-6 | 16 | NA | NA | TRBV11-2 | TGTGCCAGCAGCCCGACAGAGCGGGGGTGGAATTCACCCCTCCACTTT | CASSPTERGWNSPLHF
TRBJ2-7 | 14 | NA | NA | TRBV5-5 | TGTGCCAGCAGGGAGGGACAGTCAAACCGGGAGCAGTACTTC | CASREGQSNREQYF
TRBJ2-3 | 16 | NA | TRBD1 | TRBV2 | TGTGCCAGCGCCCTAGACAGGGCCTACAAGGGAGATACGCAGTATTTT | CASALDRAYKGDTQYF
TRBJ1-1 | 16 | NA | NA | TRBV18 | TGTGCCAGCTCAACCTCTACAGGATTCGGCGACACTGAAGCTTTCTTT | CASSTSTGFGDTEAFF
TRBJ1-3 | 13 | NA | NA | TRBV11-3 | TGTGCCAGCAGCCCAGGCAGGACTAACACCATATATTTT | CASSPGRTNTIYF